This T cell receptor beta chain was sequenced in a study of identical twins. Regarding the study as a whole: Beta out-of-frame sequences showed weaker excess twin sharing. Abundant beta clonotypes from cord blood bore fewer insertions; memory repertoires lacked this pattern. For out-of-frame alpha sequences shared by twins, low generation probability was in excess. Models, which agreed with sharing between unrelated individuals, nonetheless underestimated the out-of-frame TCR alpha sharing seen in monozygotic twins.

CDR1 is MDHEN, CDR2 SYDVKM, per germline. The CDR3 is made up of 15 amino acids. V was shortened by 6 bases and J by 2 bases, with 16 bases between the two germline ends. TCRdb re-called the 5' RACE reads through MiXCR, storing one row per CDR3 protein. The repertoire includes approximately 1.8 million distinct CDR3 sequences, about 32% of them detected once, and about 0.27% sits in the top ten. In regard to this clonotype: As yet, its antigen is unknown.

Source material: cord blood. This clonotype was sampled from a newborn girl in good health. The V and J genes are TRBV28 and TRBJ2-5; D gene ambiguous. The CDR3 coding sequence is TGTGCCAGCAGCATCGATTGGAGTAGGCAAGAGACCCAGTACTTC. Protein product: CASSIDWSRQETQYF.